The clone carrying this T cell receptor beta chain was seen repeatedly, ten times or more. The data were taken from a study of blood T cell repertoires in COVID-19. Produced via immunoSEQ multiplex PCR; TCRdb's table is partial and in-frame only. There are about 120,000 clones in the sample; more than 60% occur only once, and 2.3% lies in the top ten. CDR3 length: 13 residues. The J segment lost 7 bases and the V segment lost 6 bases, leaving 6 bases of the junction unmatched. Germline CDR1 reads SNHLY; CDR2 reads FYNNEI. V is TRBV2 and J is TRBJ1-5, with 7 positions matching TRBD1. Sequencing was performed on peripheral blood. This TCR derives from a man in his 70s with acute or convalescent COVID-19. The CDR3 DNA reads as TGTGCCAGCAGCGAGACAGGGTCGCAGCCCCAGCATTTT. It yields the protein CASSETGSQPQHF. The whole variable domain, remainder taken from reference TRBV2 and TRBJ1-5, is EPEVTQTPSHQVTQMGQEVILRCVPISNHLYFYWYRQILGQKVEFLVSFYNNEISEKSEIFDDQFSVERPDGSNFTLKIRSTKLEDSAMYFCASSETGSQPQHFGDGTRLSIL.